This T cell receptor (beta chain) was identified during a study of T cell repertoires in cytomegalovirus infection. About the research overall: HLA-B-restricted CMV epitopes that are well studied, plus recently identified HLA-C-restricted ones, were used by the study. Study-wide results and caveats: CMV-specific TCR beta clonotypes restricted by HLA-C dominated the ex vivo response.

This clonotype has only a few counts. Its antigen is currently unknown. Trimming pared 3 bases from V and 4 bases from J, leaving 18 bases between. The length of the CDR3 is 16 residues. Germline CDR1 is LGHDT and CDR2 is YNNKEL (reference sequence). TCRdb re-called the reads with MiXCR, one entry per CDR3 protein. In the table there are more than 300,000 distinct CDR3 sequences, roughly 34% of which are singletons. The rearrangement links TRBV3-1 to TRBJ1-2; D call uncertain. The TCR sequence derives from a human donor in good health (CMV status not recorded). Some clones in this sample may be carry-over from other donors' samples. The material was cultured PBMCs, obtained from culture after CMV antigen stimulation. In DNA form, the CDR3 reads TGTGCCAGCAGCCAGCCCCACATGGGCTCGGGCTATGGCTACACCTTC. This codes for CASSQPHMGSGYGYTF.